A selection of T cell receptor beta chains follows, all from one sample in a study of neurological immune-mediated disorders. TCRdb fed the 5' RACE reads into MiXCR, producing one record per CDR3 protein. The sample includes roughly 50,000 distinct CDR3 sequences, over 20% of them seen just once. The specimen sequenced was PBMCs. The source is a woman in her seventies in good health. The CDR3 runs from the conserved cysteine through the conserved F or W. The D gene is left open where the match is weak. Rows may omit the clone size; those that give it use once, few, many or a size class.

v_call	j_call	d_call	clone_size	cdr3_aa	cdr3_nt
TRBV5-1	TRBJ2-6	TRBD1	many	CASSLLGQGVSGANVLTF	TGCGCCAGCAGCTTGTTGGGACAGGGAGTCTCTGGGGCCAACGTCCTGACTTTC
TRBV18	TRBJ2-7	-	-	CASSPRREPYEQYF	TGTGCCAGCTCACCACGAAGGGAGCCCTACGAGCAGTACTTC
TRBV12-3/TRBV12-4	TRBJ1-2	TRBD1	-	CASSPGQDGYTF	TGTGCCAGCAGTCCGGGACAGGATGGCTACACCTTC
TRBV3-1	TRBJ2-2	-	many	CASSPPSNTGELFF	TGTGCCAGCAGCCCACCCTCGAACACCGGGGAGCTGTTTTTT
TRBV11-2	TRBJ2-3	-	many	CASSLDLLDTQYF	TGTGCCAGCAGCTTAGATCTCCTAGATACGCAGTATTTT
TRBV27	TRBJ1-1	-	many	CASSWRYTEAFF	TGTGCCAGCAGTTGGAGATACACTGAAGCTTTCTTT
TRBV12-3/TRBV12-4	TRBJ1-1	-	-	CASSFRGGTEAFF	TGTGCCAGCAGTTTCCGAGGGGGCACTGAAGCTTTCTTT
TRBV7-2	TRBJ2-5	-	many	CASSIYGPQETQYF	TGTGCCAGCAGCATCTACGGCCCACAAGAGACCCAGTACTTC
TRBV20-1	TRBJ2-3	-	many	CSARRFADTQYF	TGCAGTGCTAGAAGGTTTGCAGATACGCAGTATTTT
TRBV5-5	TRBJ1-2	-	few	CASSFGSNYGYTF	TGTGCCAGCAGCTTCGGATCTAACTATGGCTACACCTTC
TRBV27	TRBJ2-5	-	many	CASRSLLGGGSTQYF	TGTGCCAGCCGATCCCTCCTAGGTGGAGGGAGCACCCAGTACTTC
TRBV7-9	TRBJ2-1	-	many	CASSTSLGSHEQFF	TGTGCCAGCAGCACGTCCTTAGGGTCGCATGAGCAGTTCTTC
TRBV2	TRBJ2-5	-	many	CASSDPRPMGGETQYF	TGTGCCAGCAGTGACCCCAGACCCATGGGTGGGGAGACCCAGTACTTC
TRBV20-1	TRBJ2-1	TRBD1	many	CSATRQGVGNEQFF	TGCAGTGCAACCCGACAGGGGGTGGGCAATGAGCAGTTCTTC
TRBV7-9	TRBJ2-7	-	-	CASTPGDSYEQYF	TGTGCCAGCACCCCAGGGGATTCCTACGAGCAGTACTTC
TRBV5-1	TRBJ2-1	TRBD2	many	CASSAPSGSFNEQFF	TGCGCCAGCAGCGCACCCAGCGGGAGTTTCAATGAGCAGTTCTTC
TRBV5-1	TRBJ2-7	TRBD2	many	CASSPGLAGIYEQYF	TGCGCCAGCAGCCCGGGACTAGCGGGGATCTACGAGCAGTACTTC
TRBV29-1	TRBJ2-7	-	many	CSVPRTTKYEQYF	TGCAGCGTTCCACGGACTACTAAGTACGAGCAGTACTTC
TRBV20-1	TRBJ2-3	TRBD1	many	CSAGAGDRDLDTQYF	TGCAGTGCCGGGGCGGGGGACAGGGATTTGGATACGCAGTATTTT
TRBV15	TRBJ2-4	-	many	CATSRVLSGDIQYF	TGTGCCACCAGCAGAGTCCTGTCTGGGGACATTCAGTACTTC
TRBV20-1	TRBJ2-7	-	-	CSAEDYYEQYF	TGCAGTGCTGAGGACTACTACGAGCAGTACTTC
TRBV28	TRBJ1-2	-	many	CASSSGLAYGYTF	TGTGCCAGCAGTTCAGGACTCGCTTATGGCTACACCTTC
TRBV20-1	TRBJ1-2	-	many	CSARRGHLPYGYTF	TGCAGTGCTAGAAGGGGACATTTACCCTATGGCTACACCTTC
TRBV4-2	TRBJ1-2	TRBD1	many	CASSQVTGEGYTF	TGTGCCAGCAGCCAGGTGACAGGGGAAGGCTACACCTTC
TRBV20-1	TRBJ2-2	-	many	CSASGAEFGTGELFF	TGCAGTGCTAGTGGGGCGGAGTTCGGGACCGGGGAGCTGTTTTTT
TRBV4-3	TRBJ2-5	-	many	CASSQVGQLGETQYF	TGCGCCAGCAGCCAAGTGGGACAATTGGGTGAGACCCAGTACTTC
TRBV7-3	TRBJ2-3	TRBD2	many	CASSAMGTSDLDTQYF	TGTGCCAGCAGCGCCATGGGGACTAGCGATCTAGATACGCAGTATTTT
TRBV28	TRBJ1-2	-	many	CASNKLGGQGYGYTF	TGTGCCAGCAACAAGTTGGGCGGGCAGGGTTATGGCTACACCTTC
TRBV19	TRBJ2-1	TRBD2	few	CASSIRGEAGGPYNEQFF	TGTGCCAGTAGTATTAGGGGGGAGGCGGGAGGGCCCTACAATGAGCAGTTCTTC
TRBV5-6	TRBJ2-3	-	many	CASSLDTQYF	TGTGCCAGCAGCTTAGATACGCAGTATTTT
TRBV24-1	TRBJ1-2	-	-	CATSDTKTAACGYTF	TGTGCCACCAGTGATACCAAGACAGCGGCCTGTGGCTACACCTTC
TRBV27	TRBJ1-2	-	many	CASSPNTLVGYTF	TGTGCCAGCAGTCCCAACACGTTGGTTGGCTACACCTTC
TRBV2	TRBJ2-1	TRBD2	many	CASSELLAGAYNEQFF	TGTGCCAGCAGTGAACTCTTAGCGGGTGCCTACAATGAGCAGTTCTTC
TRBV7-2	TRBJ1-2	-	many	CASSSQQIPNYGYTF	TGTGCCAGCAGCTCCCAGCAGATACCTAACTATGGCTACACCTTC
TRBV5-1	TRBJ2-5	-	many	CASSSGTPRETQYF	TGCGCCAGCAGCTCCGGGACTCCCCGGGAGACCCAGTACTTC
TRBV28	TRBJ2-1	-	-	CASRLSWGSNEQFF	TGTGCCAGCAGGTTATCGTGGGGTAGCAATGAGCAGTTCTTC
TRBV7-9	TRBJ1-6	-	many	CASRLVAGYNSPLHF	TGTGCCAGCAGGCTCGTAGCAGGCTATAATTCACCCCTCCACTTT
TRBV4-1	TRBJ1-5	-	many	CASSQDSGTQPQHF	TGCGCCAGCAGCCAAGACTCGGGCACACAGCCCCAGCATTTT
TRBV12-3/TRBV12-4	TRBJ2-1	TRBD1	many	CASSHRTGFYNEQFF	TGTGCCAGCAGTCACCGGACAGGGTTCTACAATGAGCAGTTCTTC
TRBV20-1	TRBJ2-7	TRBD2	-	CSARDSSGSYEQYF	TGCAGTGCTAGAGACTCTAGCGGGAGTTACGAGCAGTACTTC
TRBV19	TRBJ2-3	-	-	CASSITRGGTDTQYF	TGTGCCAGTAGTATAACCCGAGGAGGGACAGATACGCAGTATTTT
TRBV7-9	TRBJ2-7	TRBD2	many	CASSAEPGLAPRLAYEQYF	TGTGCCAGCAGTGCAGAACCGGGACTAGCTCCCAGGCTGGCCTACGAGCAGTACTTC
TRBV7-2	TRBJ2-3	-	-	CASSFEVRTDTQYF	TGTGCCAGCAGCTTCGAAGTCCGCACAGATACGCAGTATTTT
TRBV4-3	TRBJ1-4	TRBD1	many	CASSLTGGPEKLFF	TGCGCCAGCAGCCTAACAGGGGGGCCTGAAAAACTGTTTTTT
TRBV12-3/TRBV12-4	TRBJ1-2	-	many	CASSFGDYGYTF	TGTGCCAGCAGTTTCGGGGACTATGGCTACACCTTC
TRBV7-8	TRBJ2-7	-	many	CASSLQGSPPYEQYF	TGTGCCAGCAGCTTACAGGGGAGCCCACCCTACGAGCAGTACTTC
TRBV4-2	TRBJ2-5	TRBD1	many	CASSQGDRGEQETQYF	TGTGCCAGCAGCCAAGGGGACAGGGGGGAGCAAGAGACCCAGTACTTC
TRBV29-1	TRBJ2-2	TRBD2	many	CSVGTSGSTGELFF	TGCAGCGTTGGGACTAGCGGGAGCACCGGGGAGCTGTTTTTT
TRBV11-1	TRBJ2-3	TRBD2	once	CASSFGLHSGSTDTQYF	TGTGCCAGCAGCTTTGGGCTTCATAGCGGGAGCACAGATACGCAGTATTTT
TRBV5-1	TRBJ2-1	-	many	CASSRAGNNEQFF	TGCGCCAGCAGCCGGGCCGGGAACAATGAGCAGTTCTTC